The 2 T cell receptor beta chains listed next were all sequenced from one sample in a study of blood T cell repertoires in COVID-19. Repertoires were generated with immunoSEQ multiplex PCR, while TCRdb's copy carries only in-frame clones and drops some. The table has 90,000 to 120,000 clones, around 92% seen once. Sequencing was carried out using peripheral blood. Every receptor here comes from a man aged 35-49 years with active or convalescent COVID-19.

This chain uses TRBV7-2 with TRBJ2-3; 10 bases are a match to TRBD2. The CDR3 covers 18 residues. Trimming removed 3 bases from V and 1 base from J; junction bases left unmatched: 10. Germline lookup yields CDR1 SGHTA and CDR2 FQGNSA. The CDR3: CASSLIPRGLARTDTQYF. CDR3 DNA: TGTGCCAGCAGCTTGATCCCCCGGGGACTAGCGCGCACAGATACGCAGTATTTT.

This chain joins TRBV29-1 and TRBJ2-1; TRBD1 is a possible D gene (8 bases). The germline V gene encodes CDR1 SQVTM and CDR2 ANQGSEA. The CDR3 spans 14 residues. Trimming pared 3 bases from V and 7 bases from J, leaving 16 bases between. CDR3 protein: CSVEAGQGGNEQFF. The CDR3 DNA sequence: TGCAGCGTTGAGGCCGGACAGGGAGGGAATGAGCAGTTCTTC.